The 15 T cell receptor beta chains presented below share a single source sample, sequenced in a study of T-cell reconstitution after alpha-beta-depleted transplantation in children. Molecular barcoding with unique molecular identifiers was used for the TCRbeta library. TCRdb redid the calling of the PCR reads with MiXCR, one entry per CDR3 protein. The sample yields about 830,000 distinct CDR3 sequences, roughly 15% seen once. Material: PBMCs, mostly from graft donor cells, obtained 360 days after TCRalphabeta/CD19-depleted stem cell transplant. Every receptor here comes from a male patient younger than 18 who had a stem cell transplant for acute lymphoblastic leukemia, so the T cells may come from the graft donor.

The V gene is TRBV2, the J gene TRBJ1-5; D gene ambiguous. Trimming took 7 bases from V and 0 from J, leaving 7 bases between them. Germline V CDR1 and CDR2: SNHLY, FYNNEI. There are 13 residues in the CDR3. In DNA form, the CDR3 reads TGTGCCAGCAAATCTGATAGCAATCAGCCCCAGCATTTT. Protein: CASKSDSNQPQHF.

The chain employs TRBV20-1 and TRBJ2-1; TRBD2 aligns across 8 bases. Germline assignment: CDR1 DFQATT and CDR2 SNEGSKA (reference sequence). CDR3 size: 14 residues. The ends lost 3 bases at V and 8 bases at J; junction bases unmatched: 9. The CDR3 here is CSASPFAGGHEQFF. Here the CDR3 DNA reads TGCAGTGCTAGCCCCTTTGCGGGAGGACATGAGCAGTTCTTC.

This clonotype occurred a few times. The V gene is TRBV7-6, the J gene TRBJ1-2, with 7 bases that match TRBD1. The length of the CDR3 is 17 residues. V shed 5 bases and J 6 bases; nucleotides not matched to a gene: 18. From germline, CDR1 is SGHVS and CDR2 FNYEAQ. Written as DNA, the CDR3 is TGTGCCAGCAGCCCCTCAGTCTTCGACAGGGCACCGGATGGCTACACCTTC. It yields the protein CASSPSVFDRAPDGYTF.

This clonotype was detected only a few times. V gene TRBV10-3 combines with J gene TRBJ2-7; D is perhaps TRBD1 (7 bases). In germline, CDR1 is ENHRY, CDR2 SYGVKD. Trimming removed 10 bases at V and 2 bases at J, with 18 bases between. This CDR3 is 14 amino acids long. CDR3 nucleotide sequence: TGTGCCAGTTCAGGGGGGACGGATGCCTACGAGCAGTACTTC. Its translation is CASSGGTDAYEQYF.

The sample holds a few counts of this clonotype. This chain uses TRBV3-1 with TRBJ1-2; 7 positions match TRBD1. V was clipped by 4 bases and J by 2 bases; unmatched bases: 4. There are 14 residues in the CDR3. Germline CDR1 LGHDT, CDR2 YNNKEL (reference sequence). The CDR3 nucleotides are TGTGCCAGCAGCCTTTGGGACAGCAACTATGGCTACACCTTC. This codes for CASSLWDSNYGYTF.

This clonotype was picked up a small number of times. The V and J genes are TRBV6-1 and TRBJ2-5; the D is unclear. CDR1 and CDR2 (germline): MNHNS, SASEGT. The CDR3 is 13 amino acids. V was pared by 5 bases and J by 1 base, with 8 bases between. CDR3 amino acids: CASSRQLQETQYF. The CDR3 DNA is TGTGCCAGCAGTCGTCAACTCCAAGAGACCCAGTACTTC.

This clonotype has just a few counts. The chain combines TRBV7-6 with TRBJ2-3, with D tentatively TRBD2 (5 bases). Trimming took 0 bases from V and 5 from J, leaving 9 bases between them. There are 14 residues in the CDR3. Germline V lookup: CDR1 SGHVS, CDR2 FNYEAQ. In nucleotides, the CDR3 is TGTGCCAGCAGCTTAGCGGGAGAGGTAGATACGCAGTATTTT. Translating it yields CASSLAGEVDTQYF.

This chain uses TRBV18 with TRBJ1-5; D is uncertain. The CDR3 spans 14 residues. Trimming removed 3 bases at V and 9 bases at J, with 15 bases between. Germline values: CDR1 KGHSH, CDR2 LQKENI. CDR3 sequence reads: CASSPPPGNGPQHF. For the CDR3, the DNA is TGTGCCAGCTCACCCCCCCCGGGTAATGGGCCCCAGCATTTT.

The genes are TRBV4-1 and TRBJ2-1; 9 bases agree with TRBD1. CDR3 length: 17 amino acids. The V segment lost 4 bases and the J segment 1 base; nucleotides outside the gene matches: 8. In germline, CDR1 is MGHRA, CDR2 YSYEKL. The CDR3 region has the DNA TGCGCCAGCAGCCTATACGGGACAGGGAGATCCTACAATGAGCAGTTCTTC. Translation: CASSLYGTGRSYNEQFF.

The rearrangement joins TRBV18 to TRBJ2-5; no clear D gene. The V gene lost 4 bases and the J gene lost 5 bases, with 11 bases spanning the gap. The CDR3 is made up of 13 amino acids. From germline, CDR1 is KGHSH and CDR2 LQKENI. The chain's CDR3 is CASSLEIRETQYF. DNA for the CDR3: TGTGCCAGCTCACTGGAAATCCGGGAGACCCAGTACTTC.

V is TRBV3-1 and J is TRBJ2-5; D may be TRBD2 (6 bases). Germline V gene sequence: CDR1 LGHDT, CDR2 YNNKEL (reference sequence). The V gene lost 4 bases and the J gene lost 5 bases, with 17 bases spanning the gap. The CDR3 is 15 amino acids. DNA of the CDR3: TGTGCCAGCAGCCGCGGGGTTCTCTCACAGGAGACCCAGTACTTC. The encoded protein is CASSRGVLSQETQYF.

There are many counts of this clonotype. The chain links TRBV12-3 or TRBV12-4 to TRBJ2-5, with no clear D. The length of the CDR3 is 13 residues. V was clipped by 2 bases and J by 5 bases, with 9 bases between them. CDR3 in DNA: TGTGCCAGCAGTTTAAGGGTCAAGGAGACCCAGTACTTC. Its translation is CASSLRVKETQYF.

This clonotype was seen a handful of times. The genes are TRBV20-1 and TRBJ1-2; TRBD1 might be the D (5 bases). V shed 3 bases and J shed 4 bases, with 12 bases lying between them. The CDR3 extends over 13 amino acids. Germline loops: CDR1 DFQATT, CDR2 SNEGSKA (reference sequence). CDR3 sequence: CSASPTAIYGYTF. The CDR3 DNA reads TGCAGTGCTAGTCCGACAGCAATCTATGGCTACACCTTC.

This clonotype came up a few times. The rearrangement links TRBV29-1 to TRBJ2-5; TRBD1 matches 8 bases. This CDR3 is 14 amino acids long. Germline assignment: CDR1 SQVTM and CDR2 ANQGSEA. Losses at the gene ends were 3 bases for V and 5 bases for J; bases not matched to a gene: 8. The CDR3 spells CSVEGRGLGETQYF. In nucleotides, the CDR3 is TGCAGCGTTGAGGGCAGGGGGCTGGGGGAGACCCAGTACTTC.

The sample holds a few counts of this clonotype. The chain is built from TRBV6-1 and TRBJ2-7; TRBD1 is a possible D gene (6 bases). Germline assignment: CDR1 MNHNS and CDR2 SASEGT. The CDR3 runs to 13 residues. Trimming shortened V by 6 bases and J by 3 bases, and 12 bases separated the two germline ends. CDR3 residues: CASRLQGFYEQYF. For the CDR3, the DNA is TGTGCCAGCAGACTACAGGGATTCTACGAGCAGTACTTC.